This entry concerns a single T cell receptor beta chain. No antigen is known for it. These data originate in a study of graft-versus-host responses after intestinal transplantation. Study at large: The whole recipient group had anti-thymocyte globulin induction followed by tacrolimus and steroids for around 3 years.

Germline V gene sequence: CDR1 SGHNT, CDR2 YYREEE (reference sequence). The V gene end was trimmed by 0 bases and the J gene end by 3 bases; junction bases not matched to a gene: 5. The CDR3 has 15 residues. The repertoire was sequenced with immunoSEQ multiplex PCR; TCRdb's copy has only in-frame clones and lacks some. The table lists tens of thousands of clones, about four fifths of them singletons. J is TRBJ2-5 and V is TRBV5-4; 7 bases are a match to TRBD2. Specimen: unstimulated CD4+ T cells sorted from spleen or lymph node cells, collected before transplant. This receptor was taken from a human donor who was the organ donor for an intestinal transplant. CDR3 in amino acids: CASSLAGGPEETQYF. The CDR3 bases are TGTGCCAGCAGCTTGGCGGGGGGACCCGAAGAGACCCAGTACTTC.